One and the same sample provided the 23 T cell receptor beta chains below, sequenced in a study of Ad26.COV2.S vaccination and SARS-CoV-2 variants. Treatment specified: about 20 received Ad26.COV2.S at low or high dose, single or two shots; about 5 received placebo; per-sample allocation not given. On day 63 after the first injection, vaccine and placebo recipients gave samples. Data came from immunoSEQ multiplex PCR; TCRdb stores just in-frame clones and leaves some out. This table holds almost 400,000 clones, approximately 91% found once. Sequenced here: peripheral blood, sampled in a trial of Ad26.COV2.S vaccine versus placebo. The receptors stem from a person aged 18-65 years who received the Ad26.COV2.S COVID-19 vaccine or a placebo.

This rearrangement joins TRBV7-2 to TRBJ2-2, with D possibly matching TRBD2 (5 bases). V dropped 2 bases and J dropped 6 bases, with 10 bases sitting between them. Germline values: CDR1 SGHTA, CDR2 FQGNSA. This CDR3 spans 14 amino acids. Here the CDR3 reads CASSLNPAAGELFF. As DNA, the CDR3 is TGTGCCAGCAGCTTAAATCCAGCGGCCGGGGAGCTGTTTTTT.

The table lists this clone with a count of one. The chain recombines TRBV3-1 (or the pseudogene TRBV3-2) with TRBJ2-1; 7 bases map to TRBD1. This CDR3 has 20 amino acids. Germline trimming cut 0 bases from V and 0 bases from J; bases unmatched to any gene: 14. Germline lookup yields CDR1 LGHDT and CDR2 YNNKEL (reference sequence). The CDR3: CASSQDLLVEDRISYNEQFF. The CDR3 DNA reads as TGTGCCAGCAGCCAAGATTTATTGGTGGAGGACAGGATCTCCTACAATGAGCAGTTCTTC.

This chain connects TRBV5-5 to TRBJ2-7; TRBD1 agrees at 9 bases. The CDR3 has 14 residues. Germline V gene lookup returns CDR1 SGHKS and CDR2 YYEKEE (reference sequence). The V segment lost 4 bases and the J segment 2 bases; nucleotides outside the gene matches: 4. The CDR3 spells CASSTGQGPYEQYF. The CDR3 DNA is TGTGCCAGCAGCACGGGACAGGGCCCCTACGAGCAGTACTTC.

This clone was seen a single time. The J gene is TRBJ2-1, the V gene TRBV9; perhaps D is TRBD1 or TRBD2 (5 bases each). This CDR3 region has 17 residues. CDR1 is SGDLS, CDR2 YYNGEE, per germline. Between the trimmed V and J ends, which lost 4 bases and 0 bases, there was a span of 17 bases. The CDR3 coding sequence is TGTGCCAGCAGCCCCGGGGCTAGCAGGAGCTCCTACAATGAGCAGTTCTTC. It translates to CASSPGASRSSYNEQFF.

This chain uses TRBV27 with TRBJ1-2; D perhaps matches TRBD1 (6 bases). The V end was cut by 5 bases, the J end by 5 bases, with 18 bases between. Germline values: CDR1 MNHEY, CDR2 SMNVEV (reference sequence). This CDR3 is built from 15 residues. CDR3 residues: CASSAQGRLGYGYTF. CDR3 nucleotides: TGTGCCAGCAGTGCCCAGGGGAGGTTAGGATATGGCTACACCTTC.

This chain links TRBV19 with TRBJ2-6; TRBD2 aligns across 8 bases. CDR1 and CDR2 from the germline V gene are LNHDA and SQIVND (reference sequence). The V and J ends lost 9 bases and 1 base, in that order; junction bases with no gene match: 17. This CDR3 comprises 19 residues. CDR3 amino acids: CASNPGRGARVSGANVLTF. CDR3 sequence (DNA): TGTGCCAGCAATCCCGGGCGGGGGGCGCGAGTATCTGGGGCCAACGTCCTGACTTTC.

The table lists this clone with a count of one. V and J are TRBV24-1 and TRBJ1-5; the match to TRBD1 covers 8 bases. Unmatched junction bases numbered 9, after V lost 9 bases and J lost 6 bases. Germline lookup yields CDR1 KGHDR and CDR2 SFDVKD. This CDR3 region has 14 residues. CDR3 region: CATSPGTGLQPQHF. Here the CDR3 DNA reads TGTGCCACCTCCCCCGGGACAGGCCTTCAGCCCCAGCATTTT.

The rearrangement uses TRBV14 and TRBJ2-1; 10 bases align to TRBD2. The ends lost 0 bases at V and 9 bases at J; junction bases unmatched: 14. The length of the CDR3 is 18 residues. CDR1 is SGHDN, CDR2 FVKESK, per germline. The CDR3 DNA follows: TGTGCCAGCAGCCAAGATGGGTGGCTAGCGGGAGTAAGTGGTGAGCAGTTCTTC. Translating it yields CASSQDGWLAGVSGEQFF.

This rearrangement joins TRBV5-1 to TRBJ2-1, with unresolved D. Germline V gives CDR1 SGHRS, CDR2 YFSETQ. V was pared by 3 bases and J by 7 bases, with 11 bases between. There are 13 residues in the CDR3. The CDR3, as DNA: TGCGCCAGCAGCTGGGAAAACCAAAATGAGCAGTTCTTC. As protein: CASSWENQNEQFF.

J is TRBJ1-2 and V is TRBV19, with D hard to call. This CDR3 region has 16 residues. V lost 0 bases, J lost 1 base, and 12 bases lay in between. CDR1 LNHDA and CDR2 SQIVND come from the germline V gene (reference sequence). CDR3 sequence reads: CASSIDMGNFNYGYTF. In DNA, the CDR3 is TGTGCCAGTAGTATAGACATGGGGAACTTTAACTATGGCTACACCTTC.

Here the CDR3 reads CASSLEQGLSYTF. The DNA of the CDR3 is TGTGCCAGCAGTTTAGAACAGGGTTTGAGCTACACCTTC. The rearrangement links TRBV6-5 to TRBJ1-2, with TRBD1 as a possible D gene (6 bases). V was pared by 4 bases and J by 9 bases, with 15 bases between. The CDR3 has 13 amino acids. Germline V gene sequence: CDR1 MNHEY, CDR2 SVGAGI.

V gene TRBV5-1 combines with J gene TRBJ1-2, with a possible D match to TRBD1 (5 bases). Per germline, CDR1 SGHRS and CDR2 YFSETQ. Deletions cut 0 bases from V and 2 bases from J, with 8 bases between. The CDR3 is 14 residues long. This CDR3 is CASSLDQGNYGYTF. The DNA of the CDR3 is TGCGCCAGCAGCTTGGACCAGGGCAACTATGGCTACACCTTC. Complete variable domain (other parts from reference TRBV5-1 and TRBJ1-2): KAGVTQTPRYLIKTRGQQVTLSCSPISGHRSVSWYQQTPGQGLQFLFEYFSETQRNKGNFPGRFSGRQFSNSRSEMNVSTLELGDSALYLCASSLDQGNYGYTFGSGTRLTVV.

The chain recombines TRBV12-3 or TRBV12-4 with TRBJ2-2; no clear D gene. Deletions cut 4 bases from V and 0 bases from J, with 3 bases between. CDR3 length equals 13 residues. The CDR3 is CASSSANTGELFF. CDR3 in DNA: TGTGCCAGCAGTTCAGCGAACACCGGGGAGCTGTTTTTT.

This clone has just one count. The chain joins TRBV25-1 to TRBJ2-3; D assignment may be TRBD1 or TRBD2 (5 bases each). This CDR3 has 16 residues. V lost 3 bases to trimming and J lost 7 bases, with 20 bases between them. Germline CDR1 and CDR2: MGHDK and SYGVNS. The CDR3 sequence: CASSDYEVRGFHTQYF. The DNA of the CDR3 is TGTGCCAGCAGTGATTATGAGGTGAGGGGATTCCATACGCAGTATTTT.

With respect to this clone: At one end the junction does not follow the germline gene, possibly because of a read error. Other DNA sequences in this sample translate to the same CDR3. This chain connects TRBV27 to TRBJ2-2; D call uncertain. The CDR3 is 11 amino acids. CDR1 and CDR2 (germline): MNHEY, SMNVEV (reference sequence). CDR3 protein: CASSLAGELFF. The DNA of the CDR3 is TGTGCCAGTAGTTTAGCCGGGGAGCTGTTTTTT.

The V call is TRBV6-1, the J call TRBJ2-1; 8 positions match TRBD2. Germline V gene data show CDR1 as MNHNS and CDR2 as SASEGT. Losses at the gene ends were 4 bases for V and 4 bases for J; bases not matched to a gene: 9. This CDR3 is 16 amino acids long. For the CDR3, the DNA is TGTGCCAGCAGTGTTCCTCCAGCGGGGGATTACAATGAGCAGTTCTTC. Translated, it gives CASSVPPAGDYNEQFF.

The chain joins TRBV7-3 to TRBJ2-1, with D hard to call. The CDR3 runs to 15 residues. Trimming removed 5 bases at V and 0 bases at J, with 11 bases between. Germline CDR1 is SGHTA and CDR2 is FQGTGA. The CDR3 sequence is CASSQTGNSYNEQFF. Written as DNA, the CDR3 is TGTGCCAGCAGCCAAACGGGTAACTCCTACAATGAGCAGTTCTTC.

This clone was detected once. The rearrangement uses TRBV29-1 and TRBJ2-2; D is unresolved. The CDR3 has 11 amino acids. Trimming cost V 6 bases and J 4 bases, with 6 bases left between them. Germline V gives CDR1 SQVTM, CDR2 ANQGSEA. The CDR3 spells CSVRSTGELFF. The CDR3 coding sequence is TGCAGCGTCAGATCCACCGGGGAGCTGTTTTTT.

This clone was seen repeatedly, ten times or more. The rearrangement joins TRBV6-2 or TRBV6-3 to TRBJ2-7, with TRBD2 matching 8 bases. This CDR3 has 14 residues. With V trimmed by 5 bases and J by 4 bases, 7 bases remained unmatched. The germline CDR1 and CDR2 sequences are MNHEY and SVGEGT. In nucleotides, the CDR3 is TGTGCCAGCAGTCGAAGCGGGAGTGGATACGAGCAGTACTTC. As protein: CASSRSGSGYEQYF.

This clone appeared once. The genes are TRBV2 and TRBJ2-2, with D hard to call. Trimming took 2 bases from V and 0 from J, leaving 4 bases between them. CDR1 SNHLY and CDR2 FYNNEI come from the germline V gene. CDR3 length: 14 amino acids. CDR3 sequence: CASSELANTGELFF. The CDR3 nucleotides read TGTGCCAGCAGTGAACTAGCGAACACCGGGGAGCTGTTTTTT.

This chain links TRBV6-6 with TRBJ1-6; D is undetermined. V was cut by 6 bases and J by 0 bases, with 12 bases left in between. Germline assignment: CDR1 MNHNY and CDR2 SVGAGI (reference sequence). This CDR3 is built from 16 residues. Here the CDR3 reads CASSPGRSSYNSPLHF. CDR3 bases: TGTGCCAGCAGCCCTGGGCGGAGCTCCTATAATTCACCCCTCCACTTT.

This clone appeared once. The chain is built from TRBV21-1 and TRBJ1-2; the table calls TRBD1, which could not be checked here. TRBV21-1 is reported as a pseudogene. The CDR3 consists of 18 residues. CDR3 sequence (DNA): TGTGCCAGCAGCAAAGTAGGGACAGGGAGAATAGCTAACTATGGCTACACCTTC. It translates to CASSKVGTGRIANYGYTF.

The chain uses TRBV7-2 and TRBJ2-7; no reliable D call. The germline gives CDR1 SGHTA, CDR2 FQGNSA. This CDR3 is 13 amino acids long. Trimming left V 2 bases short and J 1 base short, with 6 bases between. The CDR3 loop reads CASSLQESYEQYF. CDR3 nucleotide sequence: TGTGCCAGCAGCTTACAGGAATCCTACGAGCAGTACTTC.